This T cell receptor (beta chain) was sequenced during a study of shared clonotypes between healthy human individuals. Points from the study as a whole: The expectation was that sequencing depth would affect clonotype sharing among donors.

Germline V gives CDR1 LNHDA, CDR2 SQIVND (reference sequence). The V end lost 0 bases, the J end lost 7 bases, and 7 bases lay between the germline ends. CDR3 length equals 13 residues. This clone was observed a single time. The antigen is unknown. Clones were sequenced by immunoSEQ multiplex PCR, and TCRdb holds only the in-frame ones, with some missing. The table has around 580,000 clones, more than 95% seen once. Naive CD8 isolation took CD45RO-negative cells positively selected for CCR7 and excluded terminally differentiated effector memory CD45RA+ cells. The sequenced sample consisted of naive CD8+ T cells sorted from blood. The chain links TRBV19 to TRBJ2-1; unclear D gene. The receptor's source is a man aged 30 to 45 in good health. In nucleotides, the CDR3 is TGTGCCAGTAGTATAGATGAAGGAAATGAGCAGTTCTTC. It specifies CASSIDEGNEQFF. Complete variable domain (other parts from reference TRBV19 and TRBJ2-1): DGGITQSPKYLFRKEGQNVTLSCEQNLNHDAMYWYRQDPGQGLRLIYYSQIVNDFQKGDIAEGYSVSREKKESFPLTVTSAQKNPTAFYLCASSIDEGNEQFFGPGTRLTVL.